The 18 T cell receptor beta chains listed next were all sequenced from one sample in a study of blood T cells in healthy people across ages. Together with a sample-barcoded 5' primer, a J-beta primer mix was included in a second PCR lasting roughly 7 to 11 cycles. TCRdb re-analysed the 5' RACE reads in MiXCR, keeping a single row per CDR3 protein. The data contain hundreds of thousands of distinct CDR3 sequences, approximately 47% of them singletons. Sequencing used blood. Every receptor here comes from a man in his sixties in good health.

This clonotype was counted between two and nine times. The rearrangement joins TRBV5-1 to TRBJ2-3; TRBD2 matches at 8 bases. The germline CDR1 and CDR2 sequences are SGHRS and YFSETQ. CDR3 length: 14 amino acids. The trim removed 7 bases at V and 8 bases at J, leaving 12 bases unmatched. CDR3: CASSGTNGGGTQYF. CDR3 nucleotide sequence: TGCGCCAGCTCCGGGACTAACGGGGGGGGTACGCAGTATTTT.

This chain links TRBV7-2 with TRBJ2-2; D perhaps matches TRBD1 (6 bases). This CDR3 region has 14 residues. Germline loops: CDR1 SGHTA, CDR2 FQGNSA. V dropped 2 bases and J dropped 7 bases, with 11 bases sitting between them. Written as DNA, the CDR3 is TGTGCCAGCAGCTTACTGGGGGCTAACGGGGAGCTGTTTTTT. It translates to CASSLLGANGELFF.

The chain joins TRBV27 to TRBJ2-7; 8 bases line up with TRBD2. CDR1 and CDR2 (germline): MNHEY, SMNVEV (reference sequence). The trim removed 7 bases at V and 7 bases at J, leaving 12 bases unmatched. The CDR3 length is 14 residues. CDR3 in DNA: TGTGCCAGCACCCGGTCCGGGACTAGTAGTGAGCAGTACTTC. Its translation is CASTRSGTSSEQYF.

J is TRBJ2-5 and V is TRBV4-3, with TRBD2 identical over 8 bases. CDR1 LGHNA and CDR2 YSLEER come from the germline V gene. The CDR3 runs 20 residues. Trimming at V came to 0 bases and at J to 1 base, leaving 16 bases not matched to a gene. CDR3 in DNA: TGCGCCAGCAGCCAAGAGTGGCAGGGTCTCCTAGCGGGCCTCCAAGAGACCCAGTACTTC. This codes for CASSQEWQGLLAGLQETQYF.

The chain recombines TRBV20-1 with TRBJ2-7; TRBD2 matches at 11 bases. In germline, CDR1 is DFQATT, CDR2 SNEGSKA (reference sequence). The CDR3 has 16 amino acids. V shed 1 base and J 1 base; nucleotides not matched to a gene: 6. The chain's CDR3 is CSARALAGDRSYEQYF. The CDR3 DNA follows: TGCAGTGCTAGAGCACTAGCGGGAGATCGATCCTACGAGCAGTACTTC.

The rearrangement uses TRBV7-9 and TRBJ2-3; D gene unclear. V was cut by 5 bases and J by 2 bases, with 8 bases left in between. The CDR3 has 13 amino acids. CDR1 SEHNR and CDR2 FQNEAQ come from the germline V gene (reference sequence). The CDR3 nucleotides are TGTGCCAGCAGCCCCCCCGACACAGATACGCAGTATTTT. Translation: CASSPPDTDTQYF.

In its sample, this clonotype was seen a few times. As DNA, the CDR3 is TGTGCCAGCAGCCCGGACAGGGTAAGAAGCGAGCAGTACTTC. Amino acids: CASSPDRVRSEQYF. The genes are TRBV2 and TRBJ2-5, with 8 bases fitting TRBD1. The DNA end is more similar to TRBJ2-7, so the J call may be wrong. CDR1 and CDR2 from the germline V gene are SNHLY and FYNNEI. CDR3 length equals 14 residues.

The J gene is TRBJ2-1, the V gene TRBV7-2, with TRBD2 identical over 7 bases. The CDR3 runs 13 residues. The junction had 8 bases not matched to a gene; V was cut back by 6 bases and J by 9 bases. Germline CDR1 is SGHTA and CDR2 is FQGNSA. The CDR3 loop reads CASSWGGVREQFF. The CDR3 DNA is TGTGCCAGCAGTTGGGGGGGGGTCCGTGAGCAGTTCTTC.

This clonotype was seen a handful of times. The chain carries TRBV6-2 or TRBV6-3 and TRBJ2-3, with 8 positions matching TRBD2. The CDR3 extends over 16 amino acids. Trimming removed 2 bases from V and 5 bases from J; junction bases left unmatched: 9. Germline V gene data show CDR1 as MNHEY and CDR2 as SVGEGT. CDR3 loop: CASSYPSGGPRDTQYF. The CDR3 nucleotides are TGTGCCAGCAGTTACCCCTCGGGAGGGCCGAGAGATACGCAGTATTTT.

The gene calls are TRBV19 and TRBJ2-4; TRBD1 agrees at 7 bases. With the DNA end fitting TRBJ2-7 better, the J assignment may be wrong. Germline loops: CDR1 LNHDA, CDR2 SQIVND (reference sequence). The CDR3 length is 13 residues. CDR3 DNA sequence: TGTGCCAGTAGTGGGGACAGTCGCTACGAGCAGTACTTC. Its protein is CASSGDSRYEQYF.

V gene TRBV5-1 combines with J gene TRBJ2-1; TRBD1 aligns across 10 bases. The DNA end lines up better with TRBJ2-7; the J call may be wrong. In germline, CDR1 is SGHRS, CDR2 YFSETQ. This CDR3 has 16 amino acids. CDR3 sequence (DNA): TGCGCCAGCAGCTTGGCGTGGACAGGGGGAAACAATGAGCAGTACTTC. It codes for CASSLAWTGGNNEQYF.

The J gene is TRBJ2-3, the V gene TRBV15; possible D gene TRBD2, 6 bases. The CDR3 is 16 amino acids. CDR1 is LNHNV, CDR2 YYDKDF, per germline (reference sequence). V was cut by 5 bases and J by 2 bases, with 17 bases left in between. The DNA for the CDR3 is TGTGCCACCAGCCCCCGGGGTAGCGGTACCACAGATACGCAGTATTTT. Residues: CATSPRGSGTTDTQYF.

The chain carries TRBV29-1 and TRBJ2-1, with D tentatively TRBD2 (6 bases). Trimming removed 7 bases from V and 6 bases from J, with 10 bases in between. There are 11 residues in the CDR3. Per the germline V gene, CDR1 is SQVTM and CDR2 is ANQGSEA. CDR3 in amino acids: CSGSAGNEQFF. As DNA, the CDR3 is TGCAGCGGATCAGCGGGCAATGAGCAGTTCTTC.

The chain links TRBV24-1 to TRBJ2-4, with TRBD1 matching 9 bases. The J call may be incorrect, as the DNA end agrees better with TRBJ2-7. Germline V gives CDR1 KGHDR, CDR2 SFDVKD. The CDR3 is 15 amino acids. The CDR3 loop is CATSDPGTGFDEQYF. The CDR3 nucleotides read TGTGCCACCAGTGACCCGGGGACAGGGTTTGACGAGCAGTACTTC.

The chain links TRBV25-1 to TRBJ2-1; TRBD1 agrees at 7 bases. This CDR3 comprises 18 residues. Unmatched junction bases numbered 11, after V lost 3 bases and J lost 0 bases. The germline CDR1 and CDR2 sequences are MGHDK and SYGVNS. The CDR3 is CASSDSTGDVGSYNEQFF. CDR3 DNA sequence: TGTGCCAGCAGTGACTCAACAGGGGACGTCGGCTCCTACAATGAGCAGTTCTTC.

The CDR3 protein is CSVGRGGQYF. In DNA form, the CDR3 reads TGCAGCGTTGGCAGGGGGGGGCAGTACTTC. This chain connects TRBV29-1 to TRBJ2-7; D is possibly TRBD1 or TRBD2 (7 bases each). Trimming stripped 4 bases from V and 9 bases from J, with 10 bases between. The CDR3 is 10 amino acids. Germline V gives CDR1 SQVTM, CDR2 ANQGSEA.

Details on this clonotype: One end of the junction fails to match germline, which may point to a read error. V usage is TRBV6-2 or TRBV6-3 and J usage is TRBJ2-7; D is unresolved. This CDR3 contains 14 residues. Germline CDR1 MNHEY, CDR2 SVGEGT. DNA for the CDR3: TGTGCCAGCAGCCCTTCGGTCGTAACCGGCGAGCGGTACTTC. This gives the protein CASSPSVVTGERYF.

Of note for this clonotype: A read error is possible here, since a much larger clone lies one base away. The CDR3 reads CASNQIRDAEQFF. The CDR3 DNA sequence: TGTGCCAGCAACCAAATAAGGGACGCCGAGCAGTTCTTC. V and J are TRBV7-2 and TRBJ2-1, with D perhaps given as TRBD1 or TRBD2 (5 bases each). The germline gives CDR1 SGHTA, CDR2 FQGNSA. Trimming stripped 7 bases from V and 10 bases from J, with 17 bases between. The CDR3 spans 13 residues.